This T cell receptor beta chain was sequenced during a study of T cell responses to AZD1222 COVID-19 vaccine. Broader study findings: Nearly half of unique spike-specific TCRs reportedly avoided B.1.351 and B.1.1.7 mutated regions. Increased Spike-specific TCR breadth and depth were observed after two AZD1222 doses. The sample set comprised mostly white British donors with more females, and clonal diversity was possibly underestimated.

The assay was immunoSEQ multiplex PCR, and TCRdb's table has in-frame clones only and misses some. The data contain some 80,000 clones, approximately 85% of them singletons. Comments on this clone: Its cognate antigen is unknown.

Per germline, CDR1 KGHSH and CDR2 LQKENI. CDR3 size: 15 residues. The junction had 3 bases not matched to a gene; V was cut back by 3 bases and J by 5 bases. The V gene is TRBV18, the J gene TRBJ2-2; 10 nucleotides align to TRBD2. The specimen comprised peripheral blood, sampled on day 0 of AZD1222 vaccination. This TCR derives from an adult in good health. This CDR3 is CASSPQAGGTGELFF. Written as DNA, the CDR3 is TGTGCCAGCTCACCCCAAGCGGGGGGGACCGGGGAGCTGTTTTTT.